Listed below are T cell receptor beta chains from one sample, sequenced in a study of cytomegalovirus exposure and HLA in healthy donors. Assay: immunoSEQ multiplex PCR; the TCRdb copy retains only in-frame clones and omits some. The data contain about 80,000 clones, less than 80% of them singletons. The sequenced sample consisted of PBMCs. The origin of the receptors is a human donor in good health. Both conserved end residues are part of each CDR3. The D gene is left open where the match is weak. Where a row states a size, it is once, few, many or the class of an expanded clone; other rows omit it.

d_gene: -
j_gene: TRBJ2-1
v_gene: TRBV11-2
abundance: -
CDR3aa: CASSPTPGKEQFF
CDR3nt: TGTGCCAGCAGCCCAACCCCGGGGAAGGAGCAGTTCTTC

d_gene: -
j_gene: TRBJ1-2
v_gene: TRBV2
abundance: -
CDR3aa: CASSEYGDYYGYTF
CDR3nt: TGTGCCAGCAGTGAATATGGGGACTACTATGGCTACACCTTC

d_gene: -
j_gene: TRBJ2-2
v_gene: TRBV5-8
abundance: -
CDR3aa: CASSLMGAPGELFF
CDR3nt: TGTGCCAGCAGCTTGATGGGGGCCCCCGGGGAGCTGTTTTTT

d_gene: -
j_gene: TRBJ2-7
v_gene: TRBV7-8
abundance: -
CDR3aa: CASSLGVQGNEQYF
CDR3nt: TGTGCCAGCAGCTTAGGGGTCCAGGGTAACGAGCAGTACTTC

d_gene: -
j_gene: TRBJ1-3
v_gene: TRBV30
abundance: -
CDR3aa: CAWSVYGSNSGNTIYF
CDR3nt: TGTGCCTGGAGTGTATACGGGAGCAATTCTGGAAACACCATATATTTT

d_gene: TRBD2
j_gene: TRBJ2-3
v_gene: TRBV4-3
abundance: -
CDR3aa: CASSPSAGGTDTQYF
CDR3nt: TGCGCCAGCAGCCCCTCAGCGGGGGGCACAGATACGCAGTATTTT

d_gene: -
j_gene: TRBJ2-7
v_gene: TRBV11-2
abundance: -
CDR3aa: CASSPHRQGPTYEQYF
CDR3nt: TGTGCCAGCAGCCCCCATCGGCAGGGGCCCACCTACGAGCAGTACTTC

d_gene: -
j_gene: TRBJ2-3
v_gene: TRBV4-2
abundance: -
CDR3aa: CASSQVGAEGTDTQYF
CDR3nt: TGTGCCAGCAGCCAAGTGGGCGCCGAAGGTACAGATACGCAGTATTTT

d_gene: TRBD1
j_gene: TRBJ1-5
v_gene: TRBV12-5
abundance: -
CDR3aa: CASGLTPGGGIQPQHF
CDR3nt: TGTGCTAGTGGTTTGACTCCAGGGGGCGGAATTCAGCCCCAGCATTTT

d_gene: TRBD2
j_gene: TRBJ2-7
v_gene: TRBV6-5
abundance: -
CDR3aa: CASSLWRGGVYEQYF
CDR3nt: TGTGCCAGCAGTCTCTGGCGGGGGGGCGTTTACGAGCAGTACTTC

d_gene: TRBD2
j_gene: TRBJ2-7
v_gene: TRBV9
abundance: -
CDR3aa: CASSVGAGGSYEQYF
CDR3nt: TGTGCCAGCAGCGTAGGAGCGGGGGGCTCCTACGAGCAGTACTTC

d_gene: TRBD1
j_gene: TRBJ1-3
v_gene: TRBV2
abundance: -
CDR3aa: CARRTGAGNTIYF
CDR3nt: TGTGCCAGAAGGACAGGGGCTGGAAACACCATATATTTT

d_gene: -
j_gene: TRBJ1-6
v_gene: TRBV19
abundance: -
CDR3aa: CASSIGQNSPLHF
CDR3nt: TGTGCCAGTAGTATAGGGCAGAATTCACCCCTCCACTTT

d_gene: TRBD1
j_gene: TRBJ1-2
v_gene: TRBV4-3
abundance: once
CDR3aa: CASSHLTGVGGYPF
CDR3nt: TGCGCCAGCAGCCACCTGACAGGGGTTGGTGGCTACCCCTTC

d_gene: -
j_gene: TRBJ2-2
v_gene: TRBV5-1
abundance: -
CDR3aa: CASSVDRPNTGELFF
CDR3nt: TGCGCCAGCAGCGTCGACAGGCCGAACACCGGGGAGCTGTTTTTT

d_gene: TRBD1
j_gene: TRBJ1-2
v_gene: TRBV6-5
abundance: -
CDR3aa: CASSHGDRDGYTF
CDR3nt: TGTGCCAGCAGTCATGGAGACAGGGACGGCTACACCTTC

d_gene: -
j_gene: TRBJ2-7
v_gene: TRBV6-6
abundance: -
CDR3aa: CASSYSRTVTYEQYF
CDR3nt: TGTGCCAGCAGTTATTCGCGGACAGTAACCTACGAGCAGTACTTC

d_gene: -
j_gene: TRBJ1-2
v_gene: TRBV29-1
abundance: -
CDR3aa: CSAPGPYYGYTF
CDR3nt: TGCAGCGCCCCGGGTCCCTACTATGGCTACACCTTC

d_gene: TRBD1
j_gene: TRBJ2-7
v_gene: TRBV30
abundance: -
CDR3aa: CARSGQGVNEQYF
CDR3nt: TGTGCCCGGTCGGGCCAGGGGGTTAACGAGCAGTACTTC

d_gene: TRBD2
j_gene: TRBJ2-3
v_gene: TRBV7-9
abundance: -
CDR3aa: CASSLVSGSTDTQYF
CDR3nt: TGTGCCAGCAGCTTAGTTAGCGGGAGCACAGATACGCAGTATTTT

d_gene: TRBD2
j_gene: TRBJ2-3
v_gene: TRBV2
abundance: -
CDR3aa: CARGTSRPDTQYF
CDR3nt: TGTGCCAGGGGGACTAGCCGACCAGATACGCAGTATTTT

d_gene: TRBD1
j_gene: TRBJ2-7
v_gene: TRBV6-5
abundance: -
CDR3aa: CASRRTGQYYEQYF
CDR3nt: TGTGCCAGCAGACGTACGGGACAGTACTACGAGCAGTACTTC

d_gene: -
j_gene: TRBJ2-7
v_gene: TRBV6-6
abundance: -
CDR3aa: CASSPGYYEQYF
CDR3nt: TGTGCCAGCAGCCCGGGGTACTACGAGCAGTACTTC

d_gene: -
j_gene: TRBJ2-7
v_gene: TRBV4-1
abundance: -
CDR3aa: CASSPVGGMGREQYF
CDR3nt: TGCGCCAGCAGCCCGGTGGGGGGTATGGGCCGCGAGCAGTACTTC

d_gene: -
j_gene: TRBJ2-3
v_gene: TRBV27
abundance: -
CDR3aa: CASSLEGVTDTQYF
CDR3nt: TGTGCCAGCAGTTTAGAAGGGGTCACAGATACGCAGTATTTT

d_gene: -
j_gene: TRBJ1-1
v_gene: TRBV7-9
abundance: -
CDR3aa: CASSLVAVQALNTEAFF
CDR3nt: TGTGCCAGCAGCTTAGTGGCAGTTCAGGCTTTGAACACTGAAGCTTTCTTT

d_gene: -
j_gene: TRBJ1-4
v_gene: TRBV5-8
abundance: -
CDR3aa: CASSLGVRNEKLFF
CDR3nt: TGTGCCAGCAGCTTGGGTGTCCGGAATGAAAAACTGTTTTTT

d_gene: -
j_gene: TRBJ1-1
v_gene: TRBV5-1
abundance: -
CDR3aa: CASSSQDSSAEAFF
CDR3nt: TGCGCCAGCAGCTCCCAGGACAGTAGCGCTGAAGCTTTCTTT

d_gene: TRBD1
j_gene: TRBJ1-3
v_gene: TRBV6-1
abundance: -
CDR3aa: CASSARDRLGNTIYF
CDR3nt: TGTGCCAGCAGTGCTCGGGACAGGCTTGGAAACACCATATATTTT

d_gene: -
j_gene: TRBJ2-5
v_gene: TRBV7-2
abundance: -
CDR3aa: CASSRDRYQETQYF
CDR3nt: TGTGCCAGCAGTAGAGACAGGTACCAAGAGACCCAGTACTTC

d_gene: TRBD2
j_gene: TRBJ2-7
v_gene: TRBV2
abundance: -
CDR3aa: CASSEHTSGAYEQYF
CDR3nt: TGTGCCAGCAGTGAACATACTAGCGGGGCCTACGAGCAGTACTTC

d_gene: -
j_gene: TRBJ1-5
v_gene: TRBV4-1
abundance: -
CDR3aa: CASSPEGPTSLDSNQPQHF
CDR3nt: TGCGCCAGCAGCCCGGAGGGGCCCACCTCCCTTGATAGCAATCAGCCCCAGCATTTT

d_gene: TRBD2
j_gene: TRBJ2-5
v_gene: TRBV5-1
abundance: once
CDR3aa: CASSLAAGLAGSNQETQYF
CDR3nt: TGCGCCAGCAGCTTGGCCGCGGGACTAGCGGGGTCAAATCAAGAGACCCAGTACTTC

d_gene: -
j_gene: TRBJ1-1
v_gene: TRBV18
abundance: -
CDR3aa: CASSPDSLNTEAFF
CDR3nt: TGTGCCAGCTCACCGGACAGTCTGAACACTGAAGCTTTCTTT

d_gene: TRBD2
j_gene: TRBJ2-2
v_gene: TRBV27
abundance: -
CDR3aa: CASSTNGLVRELFF
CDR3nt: TGTGCCAGCAGTACCAACGGACTAGTCCGGGAGCTGTTTTTT

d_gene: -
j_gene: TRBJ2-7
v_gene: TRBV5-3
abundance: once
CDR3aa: CARLGTGFTYEQYF
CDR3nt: TGTGCCAGATTGGGAACAGGGTTCACCTACGAGCAGTACTTC

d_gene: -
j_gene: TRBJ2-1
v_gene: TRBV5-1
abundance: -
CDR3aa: CASSLVYNEQFF
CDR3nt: TGCGCCAGCAGCTTGGTATACAATGAGCAGTTCTTC

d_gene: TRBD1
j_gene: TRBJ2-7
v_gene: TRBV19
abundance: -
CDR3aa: CASSRGQGVAYEQYF
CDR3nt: TGTGCCAGTAGTCGCGGACAGGGAGTTGCCTACGAGCAGTACTTC

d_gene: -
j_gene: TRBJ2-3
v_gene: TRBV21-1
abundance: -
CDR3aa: CASSKVRRNPGLATDTQYF
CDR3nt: TGTGCCAGCAGCAAAGTCCGGCGGAACCCGGGACTAGCCACAGATACGCAGTATTTT

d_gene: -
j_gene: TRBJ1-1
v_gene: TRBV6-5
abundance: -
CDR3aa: CASSPPGVWNTEAFF
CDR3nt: TGTGCCAGCAGCCCACCAGGGGTGTGGAACACTGAAGCTTTCTTT

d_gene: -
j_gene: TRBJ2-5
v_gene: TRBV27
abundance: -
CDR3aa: CASSLSLETQYF
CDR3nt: TGTGCCAGCAGTTTATCCCTGGAGACCCAGTACTTC

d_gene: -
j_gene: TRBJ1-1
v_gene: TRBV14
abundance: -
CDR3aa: CASSGQLENTEAFF
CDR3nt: TGTGCCAGCAGCGGGCAATTGGAGAACACTGAAGCTTTCTTT

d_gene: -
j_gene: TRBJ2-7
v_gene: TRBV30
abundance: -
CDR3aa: CAWLMKTRSYEQYF
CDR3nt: TGTGCCTGGCTGATGAAGACTAGGTCCTACGAGCAGTACTTC

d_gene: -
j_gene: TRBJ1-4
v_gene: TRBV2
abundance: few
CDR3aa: CASSPRVGGEKLFF
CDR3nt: TGTGCCAGCAGTCCCAGGGTGGGAGGTGAAAAACTGTTTTTT

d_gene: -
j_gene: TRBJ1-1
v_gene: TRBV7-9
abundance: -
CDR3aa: CASSFAPDSQAFF
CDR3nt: TGTGCCAGCAGCTTTGCTCCGGACAGCCAAGCTTTCTTT

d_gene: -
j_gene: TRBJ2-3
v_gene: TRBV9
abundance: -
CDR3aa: CASSVAEGVTDTQYF
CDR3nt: TGTGCCAGCAGCGTAGCAGAGGGGGTCACAGATACGCAGTATTTT

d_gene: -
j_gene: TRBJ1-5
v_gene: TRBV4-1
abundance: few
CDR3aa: CASSQEIRVYEPQHF
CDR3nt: TGCGCCAGCAGCCAAGAAATCAGGGTATACGAACCCCAGCATTTT

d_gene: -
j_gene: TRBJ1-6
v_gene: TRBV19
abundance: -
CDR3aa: CASSIGRAHSPLHF
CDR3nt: TGTGCCAGTAGTATCGGCAGGGCTCATTCACCCCTCCACTTT

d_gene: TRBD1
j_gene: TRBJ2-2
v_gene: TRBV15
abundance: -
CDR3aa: CATSRRQGTGELFF
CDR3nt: TGTGCCACCAGCAGGAGACAGGGAACCGGGGAGCTGTTTTTT

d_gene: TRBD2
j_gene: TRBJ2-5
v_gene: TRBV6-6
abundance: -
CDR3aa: CASARSGGAGETQYF
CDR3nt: TGTGCCAGCGCCCGGAGCGGGGGGGCGGGAGAGACCCAGTACTTC

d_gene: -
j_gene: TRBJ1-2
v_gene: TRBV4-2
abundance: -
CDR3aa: CASSQDWGGELGYTF
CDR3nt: TGTGCCAGCAGCCAAGATTGGGGGGGGGAGTTGGGCTACACCTTC

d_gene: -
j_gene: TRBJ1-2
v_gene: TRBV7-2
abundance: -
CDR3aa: CASSLAGGNYGYTF
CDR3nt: TGTGCCAGCAGCTTAGCGGGGGGTAACTATGGCTACACCTTC

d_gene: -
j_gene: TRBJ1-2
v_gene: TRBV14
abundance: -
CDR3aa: CASSHEAASLGGYTF
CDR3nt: TGTGCCAGCAGCCATGAGGCAGCGAGCTTAGGTGGCTACACCTTC

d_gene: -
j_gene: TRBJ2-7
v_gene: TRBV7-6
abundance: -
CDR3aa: CASSLEVGQGLGEQYF
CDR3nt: TGTGCCAGCAGCCTCGAAGTGGGGCAGGGTTTAGGCGAGCAGTACTTC

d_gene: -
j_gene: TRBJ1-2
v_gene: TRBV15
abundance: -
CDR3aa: CATSRGGTGGVGYTF
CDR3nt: TGTGCCACCAGCAGAGGGGGCACGGGCGGGGTTGGCTACACCTTC

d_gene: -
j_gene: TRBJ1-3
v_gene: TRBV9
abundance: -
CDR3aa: CASSVAGAHGNTIYF
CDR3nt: TGTGCCAGCAGCGTAGCAGGGGCGCATGGAAACACCATATATTTT

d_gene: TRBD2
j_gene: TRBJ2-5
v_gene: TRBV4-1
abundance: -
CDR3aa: CASSQDRWGGVETQYF
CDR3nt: TGCGCCAGCAGCCAAGATAGGTGGGGGGGGGTGGAGACCCAGTACTTC